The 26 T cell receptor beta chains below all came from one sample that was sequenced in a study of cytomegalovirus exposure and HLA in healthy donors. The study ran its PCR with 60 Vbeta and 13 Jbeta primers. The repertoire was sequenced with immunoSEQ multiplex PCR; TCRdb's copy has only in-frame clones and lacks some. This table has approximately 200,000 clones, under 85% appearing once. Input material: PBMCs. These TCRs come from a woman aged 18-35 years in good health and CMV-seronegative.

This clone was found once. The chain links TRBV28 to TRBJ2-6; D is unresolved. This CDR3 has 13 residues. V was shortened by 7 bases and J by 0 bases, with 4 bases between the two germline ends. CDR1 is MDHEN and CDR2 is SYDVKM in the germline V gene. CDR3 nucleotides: TGTGCCAGCATCTCCTCTGGGGCCAACGTCCTGACTTTC. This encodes CASISSGANVLTF.

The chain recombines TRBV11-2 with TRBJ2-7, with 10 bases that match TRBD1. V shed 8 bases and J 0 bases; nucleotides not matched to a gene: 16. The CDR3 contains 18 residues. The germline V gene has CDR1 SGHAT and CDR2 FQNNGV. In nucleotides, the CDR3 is TGTGCCAGCGCACCGGTTCGTTCGGGACAGGGGAGCTCCTACGAGCAGTACTTC. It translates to CASAPVRSGQGSSYEQYF.

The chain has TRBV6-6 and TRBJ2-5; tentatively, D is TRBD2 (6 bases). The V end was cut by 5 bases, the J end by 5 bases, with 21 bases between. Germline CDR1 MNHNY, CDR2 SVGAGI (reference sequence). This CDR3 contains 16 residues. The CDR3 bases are TGTGCCAGCAGTACCTTTGGGACTCCTGGGGTGGAGACCCAGTACTTC. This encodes CASSTFGTPGVETQYF.

CDR3 in DNA: TGTGCCATAGTCAGGGAGGTTGAAGCTTTCTTT. This sequence encodes CAIVREVEAFF. This chain uses TRBV28 with TRBJ1-1; the D gene is possibly TRBD1 (5 bases). The CDR3 runs to 11 residues. V was trimmed by 10 bases and J by 7 bases, leaving 13 bases between them. Germline V CDR1 and CDR2: MDHEN, SYDVKM.

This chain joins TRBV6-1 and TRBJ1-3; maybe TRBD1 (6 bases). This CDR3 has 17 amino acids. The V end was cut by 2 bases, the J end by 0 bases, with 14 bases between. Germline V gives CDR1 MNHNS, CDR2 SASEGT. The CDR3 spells CASSEIQGPISGNTIYF. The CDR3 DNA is TGTGCCAGCAGTGAAATTCAGGGGCCCATCTCTGGAAACACCATATATTTT.

CDR3 region: CASTRRNNSPLHF. CDR3 nucleotide sequence: TGTGCCAGCACTCGGAGGAATAATTCACCCCTCCACTTT. The chain joins TRBV6-5 to TRBJ1-6, with D uncertain. CDR1 is MNHEY and CDR2 is SVGAGI in the germline V gene. V was clipped by 7 bases and J by 5 bases, with 9 bases between them. The CDR3 runs to 13 residues.

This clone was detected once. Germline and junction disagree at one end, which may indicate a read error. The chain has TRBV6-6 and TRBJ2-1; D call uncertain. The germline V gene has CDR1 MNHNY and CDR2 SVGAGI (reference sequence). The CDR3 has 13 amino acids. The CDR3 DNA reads TGTGCCAGCAGATCCTTAAGCTACCATGAGCAGTTCTTC. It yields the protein CASRSLSYHEQFF.

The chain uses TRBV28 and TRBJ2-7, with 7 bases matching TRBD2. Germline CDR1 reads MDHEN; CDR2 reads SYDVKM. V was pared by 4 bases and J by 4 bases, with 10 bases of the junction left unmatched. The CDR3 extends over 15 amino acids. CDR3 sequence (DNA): TGTGCCAGCAGTTCCGTTTCGCGGGGAGGGTACGAGCAGTACTTC. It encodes CASSSVSRGGYEQYF. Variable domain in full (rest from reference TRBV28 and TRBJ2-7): DVKVTQSSRYLVKRTGEKVFLECVQDMDHENMFWYRQDPGLGLRLIYFSYDVKMKEKGDIPEGYSVSREKKERFSLILESASTNQTSMYLCASSSVSRGGYEQYFGPGTRLTVT.

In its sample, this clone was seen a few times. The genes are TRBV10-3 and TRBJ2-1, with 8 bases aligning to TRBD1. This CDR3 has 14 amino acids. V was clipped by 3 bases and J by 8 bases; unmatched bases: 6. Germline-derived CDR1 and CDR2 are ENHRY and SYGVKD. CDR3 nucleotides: TGTGCCATCAGTGACGGACAGGGAGATTATGAGCAGTTCTTC. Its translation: CAISDGQGDYEQFF.

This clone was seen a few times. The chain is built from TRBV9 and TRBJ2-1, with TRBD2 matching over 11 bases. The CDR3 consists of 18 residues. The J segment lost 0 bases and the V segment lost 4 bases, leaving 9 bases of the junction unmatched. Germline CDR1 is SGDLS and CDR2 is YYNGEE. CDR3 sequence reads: CASSPRASGGTSYNEQFF. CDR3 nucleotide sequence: TGTGCCAGCAGCCCCCGGGCTAGCGGGGGGACCTCCTACAATGAGCAGTTCTTC.

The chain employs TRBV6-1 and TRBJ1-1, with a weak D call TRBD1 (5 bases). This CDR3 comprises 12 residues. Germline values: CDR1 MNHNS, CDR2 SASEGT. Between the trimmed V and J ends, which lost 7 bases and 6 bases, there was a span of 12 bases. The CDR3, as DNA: TGTGCCAGCACCTCAGACAGTTCTGAAGCTTTCTTT. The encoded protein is CASTSDSSEAFF.

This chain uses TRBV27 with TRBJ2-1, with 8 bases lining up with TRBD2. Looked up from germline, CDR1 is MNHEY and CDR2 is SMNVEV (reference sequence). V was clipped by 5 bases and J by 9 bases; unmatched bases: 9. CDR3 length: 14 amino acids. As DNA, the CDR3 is TGTGCCAGCAGTCCTCAGACTAGCGCCGGTGAGCAGTTCTTC. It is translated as CASSPQTSAGEQFF.

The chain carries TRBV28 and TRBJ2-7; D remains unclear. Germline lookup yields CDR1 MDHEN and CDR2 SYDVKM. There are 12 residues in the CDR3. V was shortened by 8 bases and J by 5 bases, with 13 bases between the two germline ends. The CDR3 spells CASSTSPDEQYF. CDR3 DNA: TGTGCCAGCTCTACGAGCCCCGACGAGCAGTACTTC.

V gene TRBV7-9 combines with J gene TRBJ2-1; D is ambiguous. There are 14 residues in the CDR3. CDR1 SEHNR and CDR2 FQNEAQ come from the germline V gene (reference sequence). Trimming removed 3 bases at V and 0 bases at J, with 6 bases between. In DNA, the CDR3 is TGTGCCAGCAGCTTCAAGAGCTCCTACAATGAGCAGTTCTTC. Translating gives CASSFKSSYNEQFF.

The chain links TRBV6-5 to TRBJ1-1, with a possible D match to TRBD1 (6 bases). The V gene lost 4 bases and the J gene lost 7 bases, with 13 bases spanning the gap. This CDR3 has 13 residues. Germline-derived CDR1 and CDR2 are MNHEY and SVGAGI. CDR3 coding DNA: TGTGCCAGCAGTTCGGTCGCAGGGGTTGAAGCTTTCTTT. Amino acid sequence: CASSSVAGVEAFF.

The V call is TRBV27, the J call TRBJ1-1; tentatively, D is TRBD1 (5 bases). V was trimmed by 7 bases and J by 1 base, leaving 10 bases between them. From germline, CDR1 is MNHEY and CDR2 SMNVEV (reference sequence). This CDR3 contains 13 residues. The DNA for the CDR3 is TGTGCCAGCAAACCGACAGCGAACACTGAAGCTTTCTTT. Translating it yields CASKPTANTEAFF.

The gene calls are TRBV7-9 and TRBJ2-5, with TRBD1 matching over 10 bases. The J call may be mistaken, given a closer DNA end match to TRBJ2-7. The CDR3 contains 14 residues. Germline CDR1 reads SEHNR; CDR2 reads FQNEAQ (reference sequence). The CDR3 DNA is TGTGCCAGCAGCTTAGGGGACAGGGGATACGAGCAGTACTTC. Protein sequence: CASSLGDRGYEQYF.

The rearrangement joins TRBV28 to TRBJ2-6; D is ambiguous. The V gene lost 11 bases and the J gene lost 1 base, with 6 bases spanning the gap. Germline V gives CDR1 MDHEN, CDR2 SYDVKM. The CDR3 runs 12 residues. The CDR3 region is CAARSGANVLTF. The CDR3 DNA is TGTGCCGCTCGGTCTGGGGCCAACGTCCTGACTTTC.

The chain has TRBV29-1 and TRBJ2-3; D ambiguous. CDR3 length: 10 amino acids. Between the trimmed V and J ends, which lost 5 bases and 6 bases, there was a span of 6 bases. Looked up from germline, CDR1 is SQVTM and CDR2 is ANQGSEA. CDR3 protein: CSVRLDTQYF. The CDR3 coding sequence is TGCAGCGTTCGTTTGGATACGCAGTATTTT.

CDR3 nucleotide sequence: TGTGCCAGCAGCTTTTACGGCAGGGGAGAGACCCAGTACTTC. This sequence encodes CASSFYGRGETQYF. V gene TRBV7-2 combines with J gene TRBJ2-5, with D possibly being TRBD1 (6 bases). The V end lost 3 bases, the J end lost 4 bases, and 12 bases lay between the germline ends. The CDR3 has 14 residues. From germline, CDR1 is SGHTA and CDR2 FQGNSA.

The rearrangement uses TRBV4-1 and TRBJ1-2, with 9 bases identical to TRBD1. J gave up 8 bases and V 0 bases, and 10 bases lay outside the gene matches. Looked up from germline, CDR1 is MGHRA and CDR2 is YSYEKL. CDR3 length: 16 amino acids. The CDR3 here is CASSQESVGQGAGYTF. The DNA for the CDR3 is TGCGCCAGCAGCCAAGAGAGCGTGGGACAGGGTGCCGGCTACACCTTC.

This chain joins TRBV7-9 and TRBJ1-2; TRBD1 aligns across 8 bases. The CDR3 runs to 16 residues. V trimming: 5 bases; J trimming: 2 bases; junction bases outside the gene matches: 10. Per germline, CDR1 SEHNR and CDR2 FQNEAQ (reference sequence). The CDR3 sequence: CASSRPSTGANYGYTF. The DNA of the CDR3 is TGTGCCAGCAGCCGCCCATCGACAGGGGCCAACTATGGCTACACCTTC.

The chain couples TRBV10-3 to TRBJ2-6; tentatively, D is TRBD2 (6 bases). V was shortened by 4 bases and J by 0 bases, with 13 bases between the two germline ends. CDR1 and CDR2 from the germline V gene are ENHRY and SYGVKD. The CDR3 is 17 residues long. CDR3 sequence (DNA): TGTGCCATCAGTGGGACTACCTTGAGCTCTGGGGCCAACGTCCTGACTTTC. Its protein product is CAISGTTLSSGANVLTF.

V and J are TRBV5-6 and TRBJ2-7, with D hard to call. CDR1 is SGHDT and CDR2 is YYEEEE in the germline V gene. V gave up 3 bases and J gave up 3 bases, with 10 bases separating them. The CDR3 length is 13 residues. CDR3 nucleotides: TGTGCCAGCAGCTCCGGGTCGTACTACGAGCAGTACTTC. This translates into CASSSGSYYEQYF.

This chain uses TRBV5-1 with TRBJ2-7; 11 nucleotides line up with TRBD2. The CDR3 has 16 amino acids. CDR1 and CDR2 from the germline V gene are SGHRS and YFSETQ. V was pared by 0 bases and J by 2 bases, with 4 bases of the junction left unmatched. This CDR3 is CASSLDPSGRTYEQYF. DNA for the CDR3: TGCGCCAGCAGCTTGGACCCTAGCGGGAGGACCTACGAGCAGTACTTC.

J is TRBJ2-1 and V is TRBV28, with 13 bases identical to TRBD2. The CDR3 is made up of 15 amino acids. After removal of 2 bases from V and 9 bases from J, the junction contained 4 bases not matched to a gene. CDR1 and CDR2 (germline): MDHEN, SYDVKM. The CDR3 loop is CASSLTTSGRGEQFF. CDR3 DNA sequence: TGTGCCAGCAGTTTAACAACTAGCGGGAGGGGTGAGCAGTTCTTC.